This paragraph covers one T cell receptor (beta chain) sequence. The data belong to a study of T cells of healthy individuals. This CDR3 spans 15 amino acids. The ends were cut back, 5 bases at V and 1 base at J, with 16 bases in the middle. Germline CDR1 and CDR2: DFQATT and SNEGSKA (reference sequence). TCRdb itself ran the 5' RACE reads through MiXCR, one entry per CDR3 protein. The sample consists of nearly 100,000 distinct CDR3 sequences, roughly 18% of them appearing once. The TCR originated in a human donor in good health. This chain joins TRBV20-1 and TRBJ2-3; D remains ambiguous. The CDR3 region has the DNA TGCAGTGCTGCCACCCACTCGTGGGGCACAGATACGCAGTATTTT. Translation gives CSAATHSWGTDTQYF.